Below, 9 T cell receptor beta chains from the same sample are listed, as sequenced in a study of blood T cells in healthy people across ages. A second PCR of 7 to 11 cycles used a sample-barcoded 5' primer and a J-beta primer mix. TCRdb used MiXCR to reprocess the 5' RACE reads, holding one entry per CDR3 protein. The repertoire holds about 670,000 distinct CDR3 sequences, with roughly half as singletons. The sequenced sample consisted of blood. The receptor set was obtained from a woman of 80 years or more in good health.

This clonotype was detected many times. The V call is TRBV12-3 or TRBV12-4, the J call TRBJ1-2; D gene ambiguous. The CDR3 has 15 residues. V was trimmed by 3 bases and J by 0 bases, leaving 11 bases between them. The chain's CDR3 is CASSFGLIANYGYTF. Written as DNA, the CDR3 is TGTGCCAGCAGTTTTGGTCTAATCGCTAACTATGGCTACACCTTC.

The gene calls are TRBV5-1 and TRBJ2-2, with D perhaps given as TRBD1 or TRBD2 (5 bases each). Trimming left V 6 bases short and J 7 bases short, with 16 bases between. The CDR3 is 14 residues long. Germline CDR1 and CDR2: SGHRS and YFSETQ. CDR3: CASNRDLRGGELFF. CDR3 in DNA: TGCGCCAGCAACCGGGACCTCCGGGGCGGGGAGCTGTTTTTT.

This clonotype has a count of ten or more. The V call is TRBV20-1, the J call TRBJ2-1; TRBD1 might be the D (6 bases). Trimming pared 7 bases from V and 13 bases from J, leaving 17 bases between. Germline V CDR1 and CDR2: DFQATT, SNEGSKA (reference sequence). This CDR3 spans 11 amino acids. CDR3 sequence (DNA): TGCAGTGGTGGGGGCGCGAGGAATCAGTTCTTC. This translates into CSGGGARNQFF.

The V and J genes are TRBV4-2 and TRBJ1-1; D gene uncertain. The ends were cut back, 3 bases at V and 2 bases at J, with 10 bases in the middle. The CDR3 consists of 14 residues. Germline CDR1 and CDR2: LGHNA and YNFKEQ. This chain's CDR3 is CASSQRTDNTEAFF. In DNA, the CDR3 is TGTGCCAGCAGCCAGCGAACAGATAACACTGAAGCTTTCTTT.

A note on this clonotype: One base away lies a much larger clone, so this may be a sequencing read error. CDR3 in amino acids: CASSYTPSLAYNEQYF. The DNA for the CDR3 is TGTGCCAGCAGCTACACCCCCTCGCTAGCGTACAATGAGCAGTACTTC. This chain connects TRBV7-2 to TRBJ2-1, with D perhaps TRBD2 (6 bases). TRBJ2-7 explains the end of the DNA better; the J call may be wrong. The CDR3 is 16 residues long. Germline V gene data show CDR1 as SGHTA and CDR2 as FQGNSA.

This clonotype was seen a handful of times. The genes are TRBV20-1 and TRBJ1-1; 8 bases fit TRBD1. Trimming at V came to 3 bases and at J to 4 bases, leaving 7 bases not matched to a gene. In germline, CDR1 is DFQATT, CDR2 SNEGSKA (reference sequence). The CDR3 loop spans 14 amino acids. CDR3: CSARGQTGGTEAFF. DNA for the CDR3: TGCAGTGCTAGGGGACAAACAGGGGGCACTGAAGCTTTCTTT.

This clonotype was seen at least ten times. The chain uses TRBV5-1 and TRBJ2-1; 8 bases are shared with TRBD2. V dropped 6 bases and J dropped 7; count of bases not matched to a gene: 6. CDR1 is SGHRS, CDR2 YFSETQ, per germline. The CDR3 is made up of 13 amino acids. The CDR3 nucleotides are TGCGCCAGCAATCAAGCGGGAGCAAATGAGCAGTTCTTC. Its translation is CASNQAGANEQFF.

In its sample, this clonotype was seen many times. The chain uses TRBV9 and TRBJ2-3; D is undetermined. CDR3 length: 16 residues. Germline V gene sequence: CDR1 SGDLS, CDR2 YYNGEE. Trimming removed 0 bases at V and 6 bases at J, with 17 bases between. This chain's CDR3 is CASSVGPSVGRDTQYF. The CDR3, as DNA: TGTGCCAGCAGCGTAGGGCCCTCAGTGGGAAGGGATACGCAGTATTTT.

This clonotype was recorded once. The J gene is TRBJ1-6, the V gene TRBV6-5; TRBD1 is a possible D gene (5 bases). CDR3 length equals 14 residues. Trimming cost V 8 bases and J 6 bases, with 14 bases left between them. Germline values: CDR1 MNHEY, CDR2 SVGAGI. For the CDR3, the DNA is TGTGCCAGCCACCAGGGCCCTCGTAATTCACCCCTCCACTTT. It codes for CASHQGPRNSPLHF.